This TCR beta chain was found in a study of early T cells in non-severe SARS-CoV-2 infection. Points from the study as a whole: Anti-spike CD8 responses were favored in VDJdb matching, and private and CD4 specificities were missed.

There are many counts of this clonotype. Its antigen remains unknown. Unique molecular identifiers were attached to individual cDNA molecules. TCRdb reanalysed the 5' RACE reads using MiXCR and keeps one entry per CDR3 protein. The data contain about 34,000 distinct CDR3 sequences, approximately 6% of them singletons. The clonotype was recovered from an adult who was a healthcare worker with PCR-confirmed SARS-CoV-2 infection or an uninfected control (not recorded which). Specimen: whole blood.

CDR3 protein: CASSRQEPSSYNSPLHF. CDR3 sequence (DNA): TGCGCCAGCAGCCGGCAGGAGCCGAGCTCCTATAATTCACCCCTCCACTTT. The gene calls are TRBV5-1 and TRBJ1-6; D gene ambiguous. From germline, CDR1 is SGHRS and CDR2 YFSETQ. The CDR3 contains 17 residues. Trimming took off 4 bases at V and 0 bases at J, with 14 bases between the two ends.